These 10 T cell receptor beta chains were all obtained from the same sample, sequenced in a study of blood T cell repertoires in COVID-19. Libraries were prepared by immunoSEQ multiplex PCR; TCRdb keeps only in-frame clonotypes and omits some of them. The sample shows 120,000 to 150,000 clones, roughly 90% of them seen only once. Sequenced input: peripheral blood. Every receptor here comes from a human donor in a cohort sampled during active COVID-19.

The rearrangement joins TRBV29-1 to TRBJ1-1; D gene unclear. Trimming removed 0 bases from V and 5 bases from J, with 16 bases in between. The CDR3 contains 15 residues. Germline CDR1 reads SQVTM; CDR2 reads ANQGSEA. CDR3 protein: CSVEDPSPGGTEAFF. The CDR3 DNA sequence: TGCAGCGTTGAAGATCCTTCTCCGGGCGGGACTGAAGCTTTCTTT.

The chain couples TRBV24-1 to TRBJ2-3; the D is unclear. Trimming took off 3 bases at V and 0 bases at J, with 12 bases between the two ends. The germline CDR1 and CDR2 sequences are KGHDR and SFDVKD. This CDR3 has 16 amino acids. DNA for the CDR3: TGTGCCACCAGTGATCCGGTGTCGCAAAGCACAGATACGCAGTATTTT. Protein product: CATSDPVSQSTDTQYF.

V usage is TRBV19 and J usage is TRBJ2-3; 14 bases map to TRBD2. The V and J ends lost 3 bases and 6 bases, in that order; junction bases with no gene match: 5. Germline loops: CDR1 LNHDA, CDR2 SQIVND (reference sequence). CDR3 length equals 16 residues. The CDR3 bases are TGTGCCAGTAGTATTTCCCGACTAGCGGGAGGGGATACGCAGTATTTT. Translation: CASSISRLAGGDTQYF.

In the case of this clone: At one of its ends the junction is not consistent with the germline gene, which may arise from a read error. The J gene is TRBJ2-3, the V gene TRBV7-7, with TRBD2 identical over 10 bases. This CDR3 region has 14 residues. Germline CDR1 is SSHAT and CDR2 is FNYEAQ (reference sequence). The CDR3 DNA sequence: TGTGCTAGCAGCTTAGCGGGAGGAGGGGATACGCAGTATTTT. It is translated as CASSLAGGGDTQYF.

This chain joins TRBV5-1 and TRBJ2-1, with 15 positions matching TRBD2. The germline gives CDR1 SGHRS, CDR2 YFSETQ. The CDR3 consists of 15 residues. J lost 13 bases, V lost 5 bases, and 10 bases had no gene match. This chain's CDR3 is CASSPAGLAGGRQFF. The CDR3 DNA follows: TGCGCCAGCAGTCCCGCCGGACTAGCGGGAGGGAGACAGTTCTTC.

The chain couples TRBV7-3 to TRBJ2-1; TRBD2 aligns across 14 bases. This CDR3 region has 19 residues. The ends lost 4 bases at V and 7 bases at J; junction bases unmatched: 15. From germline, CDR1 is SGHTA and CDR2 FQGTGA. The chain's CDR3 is CASSSIHEVGLAGVNEQFF. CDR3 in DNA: TGTGCCAGCAGCTCGATCCATGAGGTGGGACTAGCGGGAGTAAATGAGCAGTTCTTC. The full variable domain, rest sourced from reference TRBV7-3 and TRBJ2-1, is GAGVSQTPSNKVTEKGKYVELRCDPISGHTALYWYRQSLGQGPEFLIYFQGTGAADDSGLPNDRFFAVRPEGSVSTLKIQRTERGDSAVYLCASSSIHEVGLAGVNEQFFGPGTRLTVL.

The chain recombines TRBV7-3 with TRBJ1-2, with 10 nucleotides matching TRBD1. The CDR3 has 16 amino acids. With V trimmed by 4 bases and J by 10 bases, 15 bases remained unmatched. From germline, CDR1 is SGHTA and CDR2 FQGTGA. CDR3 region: CASSSQISGQGTDYTF. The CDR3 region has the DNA TGTGCCAGCAGCTCCCAAATATCGGGACAGGGGACTGACTACACCTTC.

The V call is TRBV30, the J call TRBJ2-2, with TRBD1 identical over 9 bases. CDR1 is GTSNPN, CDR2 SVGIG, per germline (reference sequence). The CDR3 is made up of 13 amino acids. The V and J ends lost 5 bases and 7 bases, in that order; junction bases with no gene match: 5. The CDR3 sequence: CAWAGTGSGELFF. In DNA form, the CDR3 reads TGTGCCTGGGCCGGGACAGGGAGCGGGGAGCTGTTTTTT.

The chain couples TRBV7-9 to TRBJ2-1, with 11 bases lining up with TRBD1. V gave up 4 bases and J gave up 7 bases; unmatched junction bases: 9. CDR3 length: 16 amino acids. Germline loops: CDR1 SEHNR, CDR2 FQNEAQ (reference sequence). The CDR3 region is CASSSPGTGGRNEQFF. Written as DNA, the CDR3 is TGTGCCAGCAGCTCCCCCGGGACAGGGGGGAGAAATGAGCAGTTCTTC.

CDR3 bases: TGTGCCAGCAGTTTCCCGGGACTAGTGGGGGGTGAGCAGTTCTTC. Its protein product is CASSFPGLVGGEQFF. The chain is built from TRBV27 and TRBJ2-1; 8 bases are a match to TRBD2. The CDR3 is 15 residues long. After removal of 3 bases from V and 9 bases from J, the junction contained 10 bases not matched to a gene. Germline-derived CDR1 and CDR2 are MNHEY and SMNVEV (reference sequence).